This T cell receptor (beta chain) emerged from a study of T cells in pancreatic ductal adenocarcinoma. Study observations and caveats: Blood had more productive templates and about 8-fold more unique clonotypes than tumor. The resected pancreatic cancer cohort was biased toward the minority with early-stage disease. Blood clonality (about 0.07) did not differ significantly from tumor (about 0.12). Tumor-versus-blood clonality comparisons may be biased toward lower tumor diversity.

Regarding this clone: What it recognizes is unknown.

Sequencing was performed with immunoSEQ multiplex PCR; in TCRdb, only in-frame clones are kept and a portion is missing. The sample holds roughly 11,000 clones, 80% to 90% seen once. V lost 5 bases and J lost 4; bases outside the gene matches: 5. From germline, CDR1 is MDHEN and CDR2 SYDVKM. The CDR3 is 14 residues long. Surgery without prior neoadjuvant therapy was the treatment of the selected pancreatic ductal adenocarcinoma patients. The rearrangement links TRBV28 to TRBJ1-2, with 9 bases fitting TRBD1. Specimen: PBMCs. This sequence was found in a human donor with pancreatic ductal adenocarcinoma. CDR3 in amino acids: CASSAPGQGYGYTF. In DNA form, the CDR3 reads TGTGCCAGCAGTGCCCCGGGACAGGGCTATGGCTACACCTTC.